This T cell receptor (beta chain) is from a study of blood T cell repertoires in COVID-19. Study-level background: Sources were T cells, B-cell-depleted T cells, or PBMCs; the material itself was cDNA or gDNA.

Profiled with immunoSEQ multiplex PCR; TCRdb holds only in-frame clones, not every one. The repertoire holds about 150,000 clones, with over 80% as singletons. The CDR3 has 16 amino acids. Germline CDR1 SGHTA, CDR2 FQGNSA. Trimming cost V 8 bases and J 1 base; bases outside gene matches: 11. Sequencing was done on a sample of peripheral blood. The chain uses TRBV7-2 and TRBJ2-1; TRBD2 agrees at 7 bases. The clonotype originates from a middle-aged woman with active or convalescent COVID-19. CDR3 residues: CASRIAASGSYNEQFF. CDR3 DNA sequence: TGTGCCAGCCGGATAGCGGCTAGCGGTTCCTACAATGAGCAGTTCTTC.